This TCR beta chain was sequenced for a study of blood T cell repertoires in COVID-19. Study-wide background: Samples of COVID-19 (acute and convalescent) were obtained from the United States, Italy and Spain.

Original handling: From reference gene primer amplification, estimates of nucleated cell counts were derived. Profiling relied on immunoSEQ multiplex PCR, and the TCRdb table lists in-frame clones only, not all of them. V and J calls and clone size are given by that table; D and trimming were obtained from the DNA. The sample lists about 270,000 clones, more than 80% occurring once. V was cut by 3 bases and J by 2 bases, with 13 bases left in between. CDR1 and CDR2 (germline): LNHDA, SQIVND (reference sequence). There are 15 residues in the CDR3. Recruits, aged about 18 to 90 years, lived in some 25 US areas. Clinical histories supplied by participants themselves formed the basis of cohort assignment.

The chain employs TRBV19 and TRBJ1-2; a weak D match, TRBD1 (6 bases). The TCR originated in a woman aged 30 to 39 with acute COVID-19. Sequencing input: PBMCs or T cells enriched from blood (not recorded which). CDR3 protein: CASSIEQGSNYGYTF. CDR3 nucleotide sequence: TGTGCCAGTAGTATTGAACAGGGATCCAACTATGGCTACACCTTC.